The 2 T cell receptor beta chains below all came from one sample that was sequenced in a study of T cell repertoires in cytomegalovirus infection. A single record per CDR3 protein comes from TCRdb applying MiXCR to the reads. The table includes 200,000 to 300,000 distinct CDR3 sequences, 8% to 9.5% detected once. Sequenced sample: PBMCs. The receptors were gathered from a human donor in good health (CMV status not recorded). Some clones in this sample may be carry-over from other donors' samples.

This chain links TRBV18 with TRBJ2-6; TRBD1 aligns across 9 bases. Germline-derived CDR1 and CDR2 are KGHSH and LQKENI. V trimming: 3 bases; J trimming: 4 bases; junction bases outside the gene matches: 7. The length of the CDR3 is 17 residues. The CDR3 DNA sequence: TGTGCCAGCTCACCCGCCGGGACAGGGATAGGGGCCAACGTCCTGACTTTC. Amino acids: CASSPAGTGIGANVLTF.

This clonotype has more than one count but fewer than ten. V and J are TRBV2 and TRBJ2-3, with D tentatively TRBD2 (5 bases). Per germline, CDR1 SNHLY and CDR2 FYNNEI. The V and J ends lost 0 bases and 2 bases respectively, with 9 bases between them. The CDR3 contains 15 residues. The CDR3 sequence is CASSEAARVTDTQYF. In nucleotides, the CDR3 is TGTGCCAGCAGTGAAGCGGCGCGGGTCACAGATACGCAGTATTTT.